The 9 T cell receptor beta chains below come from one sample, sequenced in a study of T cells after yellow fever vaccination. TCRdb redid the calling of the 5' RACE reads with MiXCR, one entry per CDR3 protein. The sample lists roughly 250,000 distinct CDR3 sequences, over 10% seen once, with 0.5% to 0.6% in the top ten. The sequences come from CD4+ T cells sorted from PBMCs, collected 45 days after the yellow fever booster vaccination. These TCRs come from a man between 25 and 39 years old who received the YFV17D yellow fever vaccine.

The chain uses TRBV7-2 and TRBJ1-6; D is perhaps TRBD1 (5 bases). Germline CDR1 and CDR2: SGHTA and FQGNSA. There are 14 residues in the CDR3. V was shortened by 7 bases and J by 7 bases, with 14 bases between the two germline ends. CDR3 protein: CASNFGALNSPLHF. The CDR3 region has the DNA TGTGCCAGCAATTTCGGGGCCCTAAATTCACCCCTCCACTTT.

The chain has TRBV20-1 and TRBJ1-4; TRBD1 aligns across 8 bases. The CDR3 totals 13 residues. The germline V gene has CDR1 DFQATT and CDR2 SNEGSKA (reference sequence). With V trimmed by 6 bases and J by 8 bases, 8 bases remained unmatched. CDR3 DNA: TGCAGTGCCCGTTGGACAGGGCGGGAAAAACTGTTTTTT. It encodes CSARWTGREKLFF.

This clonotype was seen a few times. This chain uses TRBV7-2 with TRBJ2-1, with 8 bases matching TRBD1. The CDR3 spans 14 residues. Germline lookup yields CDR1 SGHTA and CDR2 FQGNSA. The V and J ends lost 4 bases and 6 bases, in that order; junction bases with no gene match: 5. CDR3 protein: CASSWTGSRNEQFF. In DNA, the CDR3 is TGTGCCAGCAGCTGGACAGGGTCTCGCAATGAGCAGTTCTTC.

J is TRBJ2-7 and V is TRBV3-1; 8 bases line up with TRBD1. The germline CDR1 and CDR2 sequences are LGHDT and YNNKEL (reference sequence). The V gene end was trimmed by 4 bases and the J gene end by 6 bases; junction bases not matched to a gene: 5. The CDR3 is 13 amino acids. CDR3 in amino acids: CASSRLTGAEQYF. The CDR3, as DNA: TGTGCCAGCAGCCGCTTGACAGGGGCCGAGCAGTACTTC.

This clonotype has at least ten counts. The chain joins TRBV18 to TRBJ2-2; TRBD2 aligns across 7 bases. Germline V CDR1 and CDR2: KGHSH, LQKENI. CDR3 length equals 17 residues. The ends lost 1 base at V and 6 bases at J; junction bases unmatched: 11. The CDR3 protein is CASSPRLDSGQAGELFF. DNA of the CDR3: TGTGCCAGCTCACCACGCTTGGATAGCGGGCAGGCCGGGGAGCTGTTTTTT.

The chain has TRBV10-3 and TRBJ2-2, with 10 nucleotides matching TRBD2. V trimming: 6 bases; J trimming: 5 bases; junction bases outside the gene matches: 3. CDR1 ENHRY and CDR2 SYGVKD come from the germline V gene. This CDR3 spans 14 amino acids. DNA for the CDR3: TGTGCCATCAGAAGCGGGAGGGGGACCGGGGAGCTGTTTTTT. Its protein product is CAIRSGRGTGELFF.

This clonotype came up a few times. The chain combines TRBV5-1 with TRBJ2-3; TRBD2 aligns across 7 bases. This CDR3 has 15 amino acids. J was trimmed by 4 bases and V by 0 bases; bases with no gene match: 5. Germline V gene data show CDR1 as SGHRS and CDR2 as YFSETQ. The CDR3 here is CASSLERGGADTQYF. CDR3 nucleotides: TGCGCCAGCAGCTTGGAGCGGGGCGGGGCAGATACGCAGTATTTT.

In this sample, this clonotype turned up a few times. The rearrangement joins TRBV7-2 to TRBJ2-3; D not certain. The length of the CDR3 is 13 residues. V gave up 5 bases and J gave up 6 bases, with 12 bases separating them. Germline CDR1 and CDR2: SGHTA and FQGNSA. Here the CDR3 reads CASSPSLTDTQYF. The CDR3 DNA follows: TGTGCCAGCAGCCCAAGTTTAACGGATACGCAGTATTTT.

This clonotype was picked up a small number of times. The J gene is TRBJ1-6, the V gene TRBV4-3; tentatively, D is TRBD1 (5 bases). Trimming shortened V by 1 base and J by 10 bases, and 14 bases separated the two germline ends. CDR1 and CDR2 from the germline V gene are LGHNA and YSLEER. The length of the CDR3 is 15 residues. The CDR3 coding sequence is TGCGCCAGCAGCCAAGCTCGGGACCCGAGGTCACCCCTCCACTTT. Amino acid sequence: CASSQARDPRSPLHF.